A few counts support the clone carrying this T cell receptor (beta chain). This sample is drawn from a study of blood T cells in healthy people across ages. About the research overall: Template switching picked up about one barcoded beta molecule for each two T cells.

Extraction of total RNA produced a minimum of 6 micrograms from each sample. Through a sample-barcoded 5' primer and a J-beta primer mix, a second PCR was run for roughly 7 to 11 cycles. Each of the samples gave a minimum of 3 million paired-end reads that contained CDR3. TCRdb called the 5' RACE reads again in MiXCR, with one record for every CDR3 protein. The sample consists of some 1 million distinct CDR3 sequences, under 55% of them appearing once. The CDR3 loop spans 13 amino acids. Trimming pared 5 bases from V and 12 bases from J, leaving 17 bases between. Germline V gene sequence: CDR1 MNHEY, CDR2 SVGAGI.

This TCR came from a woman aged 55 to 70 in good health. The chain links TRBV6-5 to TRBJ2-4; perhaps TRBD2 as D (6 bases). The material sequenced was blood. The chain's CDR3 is CASSRDSRWTQYF. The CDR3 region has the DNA TGTGCCAGCAGTCGGGACTCCCGATGGACTCAGTACTTC.